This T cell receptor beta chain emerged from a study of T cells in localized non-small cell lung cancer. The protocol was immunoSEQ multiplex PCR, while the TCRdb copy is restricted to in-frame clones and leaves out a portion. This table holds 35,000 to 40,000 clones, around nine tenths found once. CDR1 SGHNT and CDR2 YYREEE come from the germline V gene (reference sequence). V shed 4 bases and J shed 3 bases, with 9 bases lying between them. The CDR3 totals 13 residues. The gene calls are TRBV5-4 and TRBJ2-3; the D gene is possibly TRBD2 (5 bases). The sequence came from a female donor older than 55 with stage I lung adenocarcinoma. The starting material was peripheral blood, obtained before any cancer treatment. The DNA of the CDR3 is TGTGCCAGCAGCCTTACTAGGACAGATACGCAGTATTTT. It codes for CASSLTRTDTQYF.